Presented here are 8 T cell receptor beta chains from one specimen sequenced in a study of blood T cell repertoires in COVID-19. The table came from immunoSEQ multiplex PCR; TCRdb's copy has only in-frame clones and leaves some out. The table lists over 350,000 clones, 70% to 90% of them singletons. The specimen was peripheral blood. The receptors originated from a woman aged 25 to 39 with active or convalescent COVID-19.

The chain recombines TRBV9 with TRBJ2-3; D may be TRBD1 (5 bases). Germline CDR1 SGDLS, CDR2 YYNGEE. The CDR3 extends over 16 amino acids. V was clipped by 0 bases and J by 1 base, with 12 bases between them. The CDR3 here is CASSVGTLGRTDTQYF. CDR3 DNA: TGTGCCAGCAGCGTAGGGACCCTGGGGCGCACAGATACGCAGTATTTT.

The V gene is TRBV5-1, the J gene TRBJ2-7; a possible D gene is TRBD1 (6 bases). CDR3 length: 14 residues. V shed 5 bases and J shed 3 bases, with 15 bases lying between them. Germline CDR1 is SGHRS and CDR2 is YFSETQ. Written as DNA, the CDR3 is TGCGCCAGCAGTTCAGGGACAAGAATCTACGAGCAGTACTTC. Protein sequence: CASSSGTRIYEQYF.

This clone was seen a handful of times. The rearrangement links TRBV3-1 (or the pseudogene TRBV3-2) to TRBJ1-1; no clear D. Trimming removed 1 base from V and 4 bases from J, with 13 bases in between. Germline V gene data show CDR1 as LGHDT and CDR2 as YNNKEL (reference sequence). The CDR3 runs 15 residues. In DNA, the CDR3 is TGTGCCAGCAGCCAAGCTCAGCTCCGGGGCACTGAAGCTTTCTTT. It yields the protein CASSQAQLRGTEAFF.

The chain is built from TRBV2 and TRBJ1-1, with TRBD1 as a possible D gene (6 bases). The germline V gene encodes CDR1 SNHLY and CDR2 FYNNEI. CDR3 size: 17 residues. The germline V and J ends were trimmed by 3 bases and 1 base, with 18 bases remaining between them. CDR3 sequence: CASSERGGTQRNTEAFF. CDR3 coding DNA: TGTGCCAGCAGTGAGAGGGGGGGTACGCAGAGGAACACTGAAGCTTTCTTT.

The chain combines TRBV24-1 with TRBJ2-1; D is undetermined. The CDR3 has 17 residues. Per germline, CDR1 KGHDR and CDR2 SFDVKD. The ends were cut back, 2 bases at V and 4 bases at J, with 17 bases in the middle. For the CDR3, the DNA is TGTGCCACCAGTGATTCAGAGGCCGGGTGGCAATACAATGAGCAGTTCTTC. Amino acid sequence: CATSDSEAGWQYNEQFF.

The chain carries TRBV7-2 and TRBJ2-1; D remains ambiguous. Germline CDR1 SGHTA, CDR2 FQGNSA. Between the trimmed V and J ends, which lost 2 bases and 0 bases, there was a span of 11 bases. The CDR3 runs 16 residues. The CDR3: CASSLFGGSSYNEQFF. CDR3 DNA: TGTGCCAGCAGCTTATTTGGCGGAAGCTCCTACAATGAGCAGTTCTTC.

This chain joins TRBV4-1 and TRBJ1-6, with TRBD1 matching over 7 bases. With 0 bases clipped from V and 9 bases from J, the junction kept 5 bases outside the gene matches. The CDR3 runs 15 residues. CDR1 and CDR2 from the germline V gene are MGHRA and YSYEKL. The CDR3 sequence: CASSQESRDSSPLHF. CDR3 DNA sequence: TGCGCCAGCAGCCAAGAAAGCAGGGACAGTTCACCCCTCCACTTT.

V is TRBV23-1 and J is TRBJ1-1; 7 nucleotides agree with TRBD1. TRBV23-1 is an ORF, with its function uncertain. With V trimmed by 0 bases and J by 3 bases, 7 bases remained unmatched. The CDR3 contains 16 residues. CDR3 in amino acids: CASSQSRDRVDTEAFF. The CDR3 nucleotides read TGCGCCAGCAGTCAATCCCGTGACAGGGTAGACACTGAAGCTTTCTTT.